Below, 28 T cell receptor beta chains from the same sample are listed, as sequenced in a study of OX40 agonist ivuxolimab in advanced cancers. The protocol was immunoSEQ multiplex PCR, while the TCRdb copy is restricted to in-frame clones and leaves out a portion. The repertoire holds about 50,000 clones, with around 75% as singletons. The starting material was CD4+ or CD8+ T cells sorted from blood, obtained in a trial of the OX40 agonist ivuxolimab. These TCRs come from an adult with an advanced solid tumor such as melanoma, head and neck, liver or kidney cancer.

The count of this clone is one. The chain carries TRBV6-5 and TRBJ2-7; D not certain. Per the germline V gene, CDR1 is MNHEY and CDR2 is SVGAGI. CDR3 length: 11 amino acids. V was shortened by 5 bases and J by 5 bases, with 7 bases between the two germline ends. In DNA, the CDR3 is TGTGCCAGCAGTGAACAGAACGAGCAGTACTTC. It yields the protein CASSEQNEQYF.

This clone occurred a few times. The chain combines TRBV5-1 with TRBJ1-1; D ambiguous. Looked up from germline, CDR1 is SGHRS and CDR2 is YFSETQ. Between the trimmed V and J ends, which lost 1 base and 1 base, there was a span of 8 bases. CDR3 length: 14 residues. Here the CDR3 reads CASSLSGENTEAFF. The CDR3 bases are TGCGCCAGCAGCTTGTCTGGGGAGAACACTGAAGCTTTCTTT.

This clone was counted a single time. The chain joins TRBV14 to TRBJ1-2; tentatively, D is TRBD1 (5 bases). The V end lost 0 bases, the J end lost 4 bases, and 9 bases lay between the germline ends. The length of the CDR3 is 14 residues. Germline V gives CDR1 SGHDN, CDR2 FVKESK. The CDR3 DNA reads as TGTGCCAGCAGCCAAGATCAGGGCGGCTATGGCTACACCTTC. Protein: CASSQDQGGYGYTF.

CDR3 loop: CASSPTGTYNEQFF. The CDR3 region has the DNA TGTGCCAGCAGCCCGACAGGGACCTACAATGAGCAGTTCTTC. The rearrangement links TRBV7-9 to TRBJ2-1; TRBD1 matches at 7 bases. This CDR3 is 14 amino acids long. The J segment lost 2 bases and the V segment lost 5 bases, leaving 3 bases of the junction unmatched. CDR1 is SEHNR and CDR2 is FQNEAQ in the germline V gene (reference sequence).

This clone has just a few counts. V usage is TRBV2 and J usage is TRBJ2-7; the match to TRBD1 covers 10 bases. J lost 3 bases, V lost 8 bases, and 4 bases had no gene match. Germline CDR1 is SNHLY and CDR2 is FYNNEI. The length of the CDR3 is 13 residues. The CDR3 DNA is TGTGCCAGCCGGGACAGGGGTTACTACGAGCAGTACTTC. Its translation is CASRDRGYYEQYF.

The V call is TRBV28, the J call TRBJ2-7; 8 bases are a match to TRBD2. CDR1 MDHEN and CDR2 SYDVKM come from the germline V gene. This CDR3 contains 15 residues. V lost 5 bases and J lost 3; bases outside the gene matches: 9. CDR3 in amino acids: CASSQKAGVVYEQYF. CDR3 nucleotide sequence: TGTGCCAGCAGTCAAAAAGCGGGAGTGGTCTACGAGCAGTACTTC.

This clone was observed a handful of times. The rearrangement joins TRBV5-1 to TRBJ1-1; 7 bases fit TRBD1. The CDR3 totals 14 residues. Germline assignment: CDR1 SGHRS and CDR2 YFSETQ. V dropped 2 bases and J dropped 8; count of bases not matched to a gene: 9. The DNA for the CDR3 is TGCGCCAGCAGCTTTGCGACAGGGCTGGGGGAAGCTTTCTTT. This codes for CASSFATGLGEAFF.

The chain carries TRBV5-1 and TRBJ1-1; a possible D gene is TRBD1 (6 bases). Germline V gene sequence: CDR1 SGHRS, CDR2 YFSETQ. CDR3 length: 15 residues. V lost 4 bases, J lost 1 base, and 14 bases lay in between. CDR3 amino acids: CASSVQGSGNTEAFF. CDR3 sequence (DNA): TGCGCCAGCAGCGTGCAGGGGTCGGGGAACACTGAAGCTTTCTTT.

The rearrangement uses TRBV19 and TRBJ2-7; 11 positions agree with TRBD2. Germline V gives CDR1 LNHDA, CDR2 SQIVND (reference sequence). This CDR3 contains 17 residues. V gave up 9 bases and J gave up 0 bases; unmatched junction bases: 13. The CDR3 bases are TGTGCCAGCTCAAAGGCTAGCGGGAGGCCTTCCTCCTACGAGCAGTACTTC. This codes for CASSKASGRPSSYEQYF. Variable domain in full (rest from reference TRBV19 and TRBJ2-7): DGGITQSPKYLFRKEGQNVTLSCEQNLNHDAMYWYRQDPGQGLRLIYYSQIVNDFQKGDIAEGYSVSREKKESFPLTVTSAQKNPTAFYLCASSKASGRPSSYEQYFGPGTRLTVT.

The chain uses TRBV5-4 and TRBJ1-2; D gene uncertain. V lost 2 bases and J lost 3, with 11 bases in between. This CDR3 spans 14 amino acids. Per germline, CDR1 SGHNT and CDR2 YYREEE (reference sequence). This CDR3 reads CASSFAPTDYGYTF. In DNA form, the CDR3 reads TGTGCCAGCAGCTTCGCACCTACGGACTATGGCTACACCTTC.

This chain uses TRBV6-6 with TRBJ2-7; D ambiguous. This CDR3 comprises 14 residues. CDR1 is MNHNY and CDR2 is SVGAGI in the germline V gene (reference sequence). Deletions cut 7 bases from V and 5 bases from J, with 18 bases between. CDR3: CASIKTRNYNEQYF. The DNA for the CDR3 is TGTGCCAGCATTAAAACGCGGAACTACAACGAGCAGTACTTC.

This chain uses TRBV2 with TRBJ2-1, with unresolved D. This CDR3 has 14 residues. Per the germline V gene, CDR1 is SNHLY and CDR2 is FYNNEI. Trimming took 3 bases from V and 0 from J, leaving 6 bases between them. The CDR3 DNA reads as TGTGCCAGCAGTGAGGAAAGCTCCTACAATGAGCAGTTCTTC. Translating gives CASSEESSYNEQFF.

The chain is built from TRBV7-8 and TRBJ2-5; D is possibly TRBD2 (5 bases). CDR1 and CDR2 (germline): SGHVS, FQNEAQ. CDR3 size: 17 residues. Trimming left V 4 bases short and J 4 bases short, with 22 bases between. The CDR3 protein is CASSSTSWVGGGETQYF. The CDR3 region has the DNA TGTGCCAGCAGCTCTACTTCGTGGGTGGGCGGAGGAGAGACCCAGTACTTC.

Only a few counts were recorded for this clone. The chain uses TRBV6-5 and TRBJ2-7, with D maybe TRBD1 (5 bases). Trimming shortened V by 0 bases and J by 5 bases, and 11 bases separated the two germline ends. The CDR3 runs to 14 residues. Germline CDR1 is MNHEY and CDR2 is SVGAGI. CDR3 amino acids: CASSYSGQGDEQYF. CDR3 bases: TGTGCCAGCAGTTACTCGGGCCAGGGTGACGAGCAGTACTTC.

This chain links TRBV6-5 with TRBJ2-1, with TRBD2 identical over 14 bases. V shed 6 bases and J 8 bases; nucleotides not matched to a gene: 6. CDR1 is MNHEY and CDR2 is SVGAGI in the germline V gene. CDR3 length: 15 residues. As DNA, the CDR3 is TGTGCCAGCAGCCTCGGACTAGCGGGGGGAGATGAGCAGTTCTTC. Protein: CASSLGLAGGDEQFF.

The chain recombines TRBV30 with TRBJ2-5; tentatively, D is TRBD1 (5 bases). The germline V and J ends were trimmed by 1 base and 4 bases, with 13 bases remaining between them. This CDR3 contains 14 residues. CDR1 and CDR2 from the germline V gene are GTSNPN and SVGIG (reference sequence). In nucleotides, the CDR3 is TGTGCCTGGAGTGCCCCCCTCCAGGGAGAGACCCAGTACTTC. Amino acids: CAWSAPLQGETQYF.

This clone showed up just once. The rearrangement uses TRBV5-1 and TRBJ2-2; 10 nucleotides agree with TRBD2. J lost 7 bases, V lost 4 bases, and 10 bases had no gene match. Per the germline V gene, CDR1 is SGHRS and CDR2 is YFSETQ. This CDR3 is 16 amino acids long. For the CDR3, the DNA is TGCGCCAGCAGCGTGGACACCCGACTAGCGGGCGGGGAGCTGTTTTTT. Protein product: CASSVDTRLAGGELFF.

The chain has TRBV7-2 and TRBJ2-7, with D unresolved. The ends were cut back, 3 bases at V and 3 bases at J, with 6 bases in the middle. The CDR3 runs 12 residues. Germline lookup yields CDR1 SGHTA and CDR2 FQGNSA. CDR3 coding DNA: TGTGCCAGCAGCTTGTTTGGCTACGAGCAGTACTTC. Its protein product is CASSLFGYEQYF.

This clone was counted only a few times. The chain couples TRBV10-2 to TRBJ2-5; TRBD2 is a possible D gene (5 bases). From germline, CDR1 is WSHSY and CDR2 SAAADI. The CDR3 sequence is 14 residues long. The V gene lost 0 bases and the J gene lost 7 bases, with 12 bases spanning the gap. CDR3 residues: CASSESTGRGTQYF. The CDR3 DNA reads as TGCGCCAGCAGTGAGTCAACCGGTCGGGGGACCCAGTACTTC.

This clone was seen only once. The chain joins TRBV18 to TRBJ1-2; tentatively, D is TRBD1 (6 bases). The CDR3 consists of 16 residues. CDR1 and CDR2 from the germline V gene are KGHSH and LQKENI. Trimming stripped 5 bases from V and 4 bases from J, with 20 bases between. Here the CDR3 DNA reads TGTGCCAGCTCATCCGTTTCCCACAGGGATGGCTATGGCTACACCTTC. It translates to CASSSVSHRDGYGYTF.

The chain couples TRBV6-6 to TRBJ2-5; 8 bases map to TRBD2. The DNA end lines up better with TRBJ2-7; the J call may be wrong. The CDR3 has 15 amino acids. Germline CDR1 is MNHNY and CDR2 is SVGAGI (reference sequence). The CDR3 protein is CASSLPTSGGYEQYF. DNA of the CDR3: TGTGCCAGCAGCCTCCCCACTAGCGGTGGCTACGAGCAGTACTTC.

The rearrangement joins TRBV29-1 to TRBJ1-2, with TRBD1 as a possible D gene (5 bases). Germline CDR1 SQVTM, CDR2 ANQGSEA. This CDR3 has 14 amino acids. The ends were cut back, 1 base at V and 0 bases at J, with 9 bases in the middle. The CDR3 coding sequence is TGCAGCGTTGAAGCAGGGTTCCCTAACTATGGCTACACCTTC. The encoded protein is CSVEAGFPNYGYTF.

This clone was recorded a few times. This chain joins TRBV30 and TRBJ1-1; the D is unclear. The germline V gene encodes CDR1 GTSNPN and CDR2 SVGIG (reference sequence). The CDR3 consists of 12 residues. V lost 3 bases and J lost 5, with 10 bases in between. The CDR3 spells CAWSAGWTEAFF. DNA for the CDR3: TGTGCCTGGAGCGCCGGGTGGACTGAAGCTTTCTTT.

The chain carries TRBV11-3 and TRBJ2-1; 10 bases match TRBD2. Germline lookup yields CDR1 SGHNT and CDR2 YENEEA. The CDR3 has 16 amino acids. With 4 bases clipped from V and 1 base from J, the junction kept 4 bases outside the gene matches. CDR3 DNA: TGTGCCAGCAGCTCTAGCGGGAGTGGATCCTACAATGAGCAGTTCTTC. Residues: CASSSSGSGSYNEQFF.

The rearrangement links TRBV30 to TRBJ2-3, with D possibly matching TRBD2 (7 bases). The V gene's germline CDR1 is GTSNPN and CDR2 SVGIG (reference sequence). The V gene lost 0 bases and the J gene lost 9 bases, with 10 bases spanning the gap. The CDR3 covers 12 residues. The CDR3 DNA follows: TGTGCCTGGAGTGTGGGAGGGGGGACGCAGTATTTT. It is translated as CAWSVGGGTQYF.

V usage is TRBV4-1 and J usage is TRBJ1-3, with 7 bases aligning to TRBD1. J was trimmed by 1 base and V by 6 bases; bases with no gene match: 6. CDR1 is MGHRA and CDR2 is YSYEKL in the germline V gene. The CDR3 has 15 amino acids. CDR3 nucleotides: TGCGCCAGCAGTCCTACAGGGGTATCTGGAAACACCATATATTTT. Its translation: CASSPTGVSGNTIYF.

V is TRBV19 and J is TRBJ1-2; D may be TRBD1 (6 bases). V was trimmed by 5 bases and J by 4 bases, leaving 14 bases between them. Germline values: CDR1 LNHDA, CDR2 SQIVND (reference sequence). The CDR3 is 14 residues long. CDR3 amino acids: CASSPQGIGYGYTF. CDR3 coding DNA: TGTGCCAGTAGTCCACAGGGAATCGGCTATGGCTACACCTTC.

A word on this clone: An end of the junction differs from the germline gene, which may be a read error. The chain joins TRBV20-1 to TRBJ1-6; D ambiguous. CDR3 length equals 11 residues. Germline lookup yields CDR1 DFQATT and CDR2 SNEGSKA (reference sequence). As DNA, the CDR3 is TGCAGTGCTAGCCGACTCGATCGGTTGGCATTT. It is translated as CSASRLDRLAF.